What follows is one TCR beta chain and its context. This sample stems from a study of blood T cell repertoires in COVID-19. Recruits, aged about 18 to 90 years, lived in under 25 US areas. The CDR3 has 16 amino acids. Germline trimming cut 1 base from V and 0 bases from J; bases unmatched to any gene: 5. The germline V gene encodes CDR1 SEHNR and CDR2 FQNEAQ (reference sequence). Here immunoSEQ multiplex PCR was the method, and the copy in TCRdb shows in-frame clones only, minus some. The sample shows fewer than 300,000 clones, around 89% of them seen only once. The TCR originated in a woman in her thirties or forties with acute COVID-19. This rearrangement joins TRBV7-9 to TRBJ1-2; TRBD1 agrees at 7 bases. The sample comprised PBMCs or T cells enriched from blood (not recorded which). The CDR3 loop is CASSLGWTGANYGYTF. Here the CDR3 DNA reads TGTGCCAGCAGCTTAGGTTGGACAGGAGCTAACTATGGCTACACCTTC.